This T cell receptor beta chain was found in a study of shared clonotypes between healthy human individuals. Overall study results and limits: Compared with memory subsets, naive subsets generally had larger estimated richness. Clonotype sharing among donors, it was expected, would be affected by sequencing depth. In this cohort, only blood was sampled, and tissue repertoires likely differ.

The method was immunoSEQ multiplex PCR; TCRdb's version includes in-frame clones alone and lacks a portion of them. The table includes over 2,000,000 clones, around 95% detected once. Naive-designated CD8 cells lacked CD45RO, were positively enriched for CCR7, and omitted terminally differentiated effector memory CD45RA+ cells. Details on this clone: Antigen: not known.

CDR3 length equals 13 residues. Germline assignment: CDR1 LNHNV and CDR2 YYDKDF (reference sequence). Trimming shortened V by 3 bases and J by 5 bases, and 8 bases separated the two germline ends. The sequencing input was naive CD8+ T cells from PBMCs. The V and J genes are TRBV15 and TRBJ2-1; D gene uncertain. The source is a man between 18 and 29 years old in good health. Some clones in this sample may be carry-over from other donors' samples. CDR3 in DNA: TGTGCCACCAGCAGGAGTGGGGACAATGAGCAGTTCTTC. As protein: CATSRSGDNEQFF.